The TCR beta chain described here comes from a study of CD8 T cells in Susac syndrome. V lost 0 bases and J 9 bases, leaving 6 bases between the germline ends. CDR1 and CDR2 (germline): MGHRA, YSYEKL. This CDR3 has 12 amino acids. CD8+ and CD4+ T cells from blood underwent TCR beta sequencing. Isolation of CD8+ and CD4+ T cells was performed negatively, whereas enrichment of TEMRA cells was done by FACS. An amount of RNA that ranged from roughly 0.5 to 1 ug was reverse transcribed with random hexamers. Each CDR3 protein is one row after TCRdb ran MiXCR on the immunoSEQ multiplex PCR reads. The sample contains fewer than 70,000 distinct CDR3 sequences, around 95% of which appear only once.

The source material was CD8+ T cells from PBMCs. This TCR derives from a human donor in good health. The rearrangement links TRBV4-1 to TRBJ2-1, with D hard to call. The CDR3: CASSQDFGEQFF. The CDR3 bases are TGCGCCAGCAGCCAAGATTTCGGTGAGCAGTTCTTC.